This TCR beta chain emerged from a study of T cells after yellow fever vaccination. For the study at large: With SMART-Seq v4 Ultra Low Input, the fractions containing low cell numbers were prepared. General study results and limits: After the booster, approximately 96% of CD4 and more than 85% of CD8 primary-response clones were re-detected. Across the CD4 and CD8 compartments, a small share of clonotypes was present in both.

The 5'RACE template-switching step produced TCR cDNA and added a universal primer site and UMIs. From the 5' RACE reads, TCRdb called clonotypes with MiXCR, one entry per CDR3 protein. Found here are 320,000 or so distinct CDR3 sequences, around 8.1% of them singletons; the top ten hold around 17%. A note on this clonotype: The antigen is not known.

V shed 0 bases and J 5 bases; nucleotides not matched to a gene: 5. This CDR3 is 15 amino acids long. Germline V gives CDR1 SGDLS, CDR2 YYNGEE. The sample was PBMCs, taken 45 days after the first yellow fever vaccination. The rearrangement uses TRBV9 and TRBJ1-5; 7 bases are a match to TRBD1. The sequence derives from a man aged 18 to 30 who received the YFV17D yellow fever vaccine. The CDR3 sequence is CASSVEIRGDQPQHF. The DNA of the CDR3 is TGTGCCAGCAGCGTAGAGATCAGGGGGGATCAGCCCCAGCATTTT.